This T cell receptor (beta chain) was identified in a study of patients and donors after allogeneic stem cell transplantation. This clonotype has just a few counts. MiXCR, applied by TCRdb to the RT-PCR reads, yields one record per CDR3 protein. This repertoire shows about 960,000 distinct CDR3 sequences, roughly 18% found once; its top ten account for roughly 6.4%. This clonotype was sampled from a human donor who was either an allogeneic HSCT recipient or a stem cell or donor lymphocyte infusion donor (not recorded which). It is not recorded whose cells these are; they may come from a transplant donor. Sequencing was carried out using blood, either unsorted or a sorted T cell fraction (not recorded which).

CDR3 protein: CASSLGAGLTDTQYF. As DNA, the CDR3 is TGTGCCAGCAGCTTAGGCGCGGGACTCACAGATACGCAGTATTTT. The rearrangement links TRBV7-2 to TRBJ2-3; a weak D match, TRBD2 (6 bases). The CDR3 is 15 amino acids. Germline lookup yields CDR1 SGHTA and CDR2 FQGNSA. The V end was cut by 1 base, the J end by 2 bases, with 10 bases between.